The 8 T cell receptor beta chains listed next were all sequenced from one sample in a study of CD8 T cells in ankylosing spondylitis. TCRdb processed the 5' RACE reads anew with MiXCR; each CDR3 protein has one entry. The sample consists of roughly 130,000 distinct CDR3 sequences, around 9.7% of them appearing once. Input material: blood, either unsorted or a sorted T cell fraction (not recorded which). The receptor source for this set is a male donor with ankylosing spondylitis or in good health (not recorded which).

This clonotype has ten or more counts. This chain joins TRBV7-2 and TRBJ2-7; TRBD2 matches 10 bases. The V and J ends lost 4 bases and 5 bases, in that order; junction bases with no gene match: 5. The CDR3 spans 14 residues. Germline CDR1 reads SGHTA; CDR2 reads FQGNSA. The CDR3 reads CASSSGLAVNEQYF. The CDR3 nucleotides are TGTGCCAGCAGCTCCGGACTAGCGGTCAACGAGCAGTACTTC.

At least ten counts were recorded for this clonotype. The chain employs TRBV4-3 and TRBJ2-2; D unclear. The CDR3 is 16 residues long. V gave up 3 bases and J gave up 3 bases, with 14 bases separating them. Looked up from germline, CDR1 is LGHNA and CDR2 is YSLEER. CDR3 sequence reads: CASSQSSRQDTGELFF. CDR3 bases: TGCGCCAGCAGCCAGAGTTCTAGACAAGACACCGGGGAGCTGTTTTTT.

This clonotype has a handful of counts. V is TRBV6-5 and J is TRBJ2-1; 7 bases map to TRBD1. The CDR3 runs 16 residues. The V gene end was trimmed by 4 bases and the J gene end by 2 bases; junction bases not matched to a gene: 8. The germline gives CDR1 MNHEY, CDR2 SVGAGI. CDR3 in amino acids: CASSSNRGMTYNEQFF. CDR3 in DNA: TGTGCCAGCAGTTCGAACAGGGGCATGACCTACAATGAGCAGTTCTTC.

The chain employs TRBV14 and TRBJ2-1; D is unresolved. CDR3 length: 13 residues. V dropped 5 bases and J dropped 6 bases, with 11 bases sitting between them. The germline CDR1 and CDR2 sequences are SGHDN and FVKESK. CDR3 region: CASSSIRSNEQFF. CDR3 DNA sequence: TGTGCCAGCAGCTCGATTCGAAGCAATGAGCAGTTCTTC.

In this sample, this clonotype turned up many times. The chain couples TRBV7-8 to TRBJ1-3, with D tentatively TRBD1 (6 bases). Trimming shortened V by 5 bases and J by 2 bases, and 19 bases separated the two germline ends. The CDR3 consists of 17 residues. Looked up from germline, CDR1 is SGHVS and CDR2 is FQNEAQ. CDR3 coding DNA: TGTGCCAGCAGCCCAAACCCCGGGGGGCGGACTGGAAACACCATATATTTT. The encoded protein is CASSPNPGGRTGNTIYF.

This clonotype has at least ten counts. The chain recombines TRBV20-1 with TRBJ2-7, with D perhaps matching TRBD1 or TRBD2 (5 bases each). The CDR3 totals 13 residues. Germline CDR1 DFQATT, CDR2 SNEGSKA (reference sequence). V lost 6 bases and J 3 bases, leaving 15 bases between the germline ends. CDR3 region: CSAPRDEYYEQYF. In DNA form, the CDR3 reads TGCAGTGCCCCACGGGACGAATACTACGAGCAGTACTTC.

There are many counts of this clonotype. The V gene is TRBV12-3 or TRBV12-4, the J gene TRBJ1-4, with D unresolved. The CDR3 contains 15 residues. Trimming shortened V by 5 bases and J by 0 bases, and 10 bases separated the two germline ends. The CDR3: CASSIEFATNEKLFF. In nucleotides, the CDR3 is TGTGCCAGCAGTATTGAATTTGCAACTAATGAAAAACTGTTTTTT.

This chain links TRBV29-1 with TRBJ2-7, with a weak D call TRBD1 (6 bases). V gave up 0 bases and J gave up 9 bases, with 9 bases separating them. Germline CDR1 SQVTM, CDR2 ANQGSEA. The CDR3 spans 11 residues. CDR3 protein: CSVEEQGRQYF. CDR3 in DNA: TGCAGCGTTGAAGAGCAGGGGAGGCAGTACTTC.